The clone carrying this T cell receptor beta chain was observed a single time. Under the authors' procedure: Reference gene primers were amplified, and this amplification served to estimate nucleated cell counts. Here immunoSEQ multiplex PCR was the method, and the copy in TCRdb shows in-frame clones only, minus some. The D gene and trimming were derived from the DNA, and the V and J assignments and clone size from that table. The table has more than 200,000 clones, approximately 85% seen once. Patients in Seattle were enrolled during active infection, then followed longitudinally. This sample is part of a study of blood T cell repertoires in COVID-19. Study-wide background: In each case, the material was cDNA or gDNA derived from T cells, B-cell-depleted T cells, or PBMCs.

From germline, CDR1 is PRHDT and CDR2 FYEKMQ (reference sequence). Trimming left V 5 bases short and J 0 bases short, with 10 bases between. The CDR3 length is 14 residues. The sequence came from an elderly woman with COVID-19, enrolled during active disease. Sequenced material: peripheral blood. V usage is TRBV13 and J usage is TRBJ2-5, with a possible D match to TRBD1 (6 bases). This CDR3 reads CASSVEGDQETQYF. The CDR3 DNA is TGTGCCAGCAGCGTCGAGGGGGACCAAGAGACCCAGTACTTC.